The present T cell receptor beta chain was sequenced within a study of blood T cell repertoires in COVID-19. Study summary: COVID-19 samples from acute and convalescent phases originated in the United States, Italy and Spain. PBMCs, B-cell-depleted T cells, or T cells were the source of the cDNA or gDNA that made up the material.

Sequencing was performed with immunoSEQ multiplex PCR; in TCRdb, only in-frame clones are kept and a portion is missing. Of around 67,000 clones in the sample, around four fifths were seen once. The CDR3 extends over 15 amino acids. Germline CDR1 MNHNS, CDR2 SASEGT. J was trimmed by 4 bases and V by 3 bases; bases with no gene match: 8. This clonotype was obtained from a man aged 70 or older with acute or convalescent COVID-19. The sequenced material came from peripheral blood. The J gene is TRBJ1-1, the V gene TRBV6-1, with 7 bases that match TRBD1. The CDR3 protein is CASSERGGSGTEAFF. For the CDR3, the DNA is TGTGCCAGCAGTGAGAGAGGGGGCTCGGGCACTGAAGCTTTCTTT.